This record concerns one T cell receptor (beta chain) sequence. No cognate antigen has been identified for it. No base-level quality is on record; no much larger clone is a single base apart. The immunoSEQ Assay, a bias-controlled multiplex PCR, was used to amplify TCRbeta CDR3 regions from genomic DNA. In the source study's methods: The number of nucleated cells in each sample was estimated from the amplification of reference gene primers within the assay. To quantify the absolute abundance of each unique TCRbeta CDR3 rearrangement, sequence reads were collapsed and filtered. Productive Simpson clonality was computed per sample as the square root of Simpson's diversity index over productive rearrangements. Here the immuneACCESS table is served through TCRdb, limited to in-frame sequences with V and J called. Missing clones are a known gap in these copies; in checked studies unresolved V genes cover under half, and the rest lacks a known reason. Clonal size and the V and J genes are those of that table, whereas D and trimming came from the DNA. For this sample there are 180,000 or so clones; about 91% appear just once. About 3.9% of the sample belongs to the ten largest clones.

Collaborating institutions collected whole blood in K2EDTA tubes following their own protocols. For TCRbeta analysis, collaborators shipped samples as frozen whole blood, isolated PBMCs, or DNA extracted from either of those sample types. Trimming leaves V shorter by 9 bases and J shorter by 7 bases, with the junction holding 13 bases beyond the gene matches. CDR1 and CDR2 were assigned from the germline V gene (reference sequence) as SGHNT and YYREEE. From cysteine to phenylalanine, the CDR3 is 14 amino acids long. Only the CDR3 region is kept as DNA, spanning 42 bases read in frame from base 1. These data are taken from a study of blood T cell repertoires in COVID-19 (dated by TCRdb to between 2020 and 2021). The study in broad terms: Samples covering the acute and convalescent phases of COVID-19 were provided by collaborators in the United States, Italy and Spain. The prospective study material was composed of cDNA or gDNA derived from T cells, B-cell-depleted T cells, or PBMCs. Subjects who had been exposed to COVID-19, were actively infected with it, or had recovered from it provided the deeply sampled blood TCRbeta repertoires that made up the dataset. The repertoires were made available in a free public database intended to serve as a resource for research on the immune response to SARS-CoV-2. The samples were drawn from two sources: the first 160 participants of the ongoing ImmuneRACE study, and 1,254 subjects contributed by 6 global collaborators. Sample metadata almost always included a de-identified subject ID, COVID-19 status, age in years and sex. HLA class I and class II types, where available, came from metadata supplied by the sample provider rather than from assay-based typing. What the authors observed across the whole study: The quantity of clinical and demographic metadata differed by source and by participant and was supplied without curation.

The source material was peripheral blood. The V and J segments used are TRBV5-4 and TRBJ2-1; TRBD2 fits 7 bases in the junction. The clonotype comes from a woman under 40 with acute or convalescent COVID-19. The CDR3 is CANNRGLSSNEQFF. The DNA sequence is TGTGCCAACAACCGGGGACTATCCTCGAATGAGCAGTTCTTC.